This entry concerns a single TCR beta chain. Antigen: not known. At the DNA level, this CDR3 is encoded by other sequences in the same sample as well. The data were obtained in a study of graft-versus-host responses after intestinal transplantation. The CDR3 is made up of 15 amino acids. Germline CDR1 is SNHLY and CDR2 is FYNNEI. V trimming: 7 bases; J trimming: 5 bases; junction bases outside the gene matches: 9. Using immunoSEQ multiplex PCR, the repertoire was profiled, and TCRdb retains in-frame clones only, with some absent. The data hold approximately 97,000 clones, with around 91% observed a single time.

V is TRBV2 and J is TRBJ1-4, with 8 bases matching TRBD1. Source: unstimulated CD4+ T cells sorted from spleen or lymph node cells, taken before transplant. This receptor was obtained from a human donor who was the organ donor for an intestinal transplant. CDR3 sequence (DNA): TGTGCCAGCATTACAGGGGGGCGAACCAATGAAAAACTGTTTTTT. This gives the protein CASITGGRTNEKLFF.